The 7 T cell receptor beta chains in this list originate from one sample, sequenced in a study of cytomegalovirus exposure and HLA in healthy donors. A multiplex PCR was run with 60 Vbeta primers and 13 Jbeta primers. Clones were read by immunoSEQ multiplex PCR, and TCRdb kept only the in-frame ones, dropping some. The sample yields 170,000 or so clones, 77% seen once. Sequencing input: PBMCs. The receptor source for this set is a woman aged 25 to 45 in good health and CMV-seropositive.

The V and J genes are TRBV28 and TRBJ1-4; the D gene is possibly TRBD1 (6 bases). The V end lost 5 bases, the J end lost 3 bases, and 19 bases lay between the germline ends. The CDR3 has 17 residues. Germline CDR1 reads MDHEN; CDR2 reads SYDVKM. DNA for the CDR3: TGTGCCAGCAGTCAGCCGTGGGGGGGCGCGTCTAATGAAAAACTGTTTTTT. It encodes CASSQPWGGASNEKLFF.

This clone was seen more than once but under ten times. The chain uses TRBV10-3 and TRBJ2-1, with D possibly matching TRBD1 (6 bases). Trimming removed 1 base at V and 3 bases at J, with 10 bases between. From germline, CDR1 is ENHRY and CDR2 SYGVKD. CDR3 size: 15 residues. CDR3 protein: CAISELGGGYNEQFF. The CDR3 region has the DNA TGTGCCATCAGTGAGTTAGGGGGTGGCTACAATGAGCAGTTCTTC.

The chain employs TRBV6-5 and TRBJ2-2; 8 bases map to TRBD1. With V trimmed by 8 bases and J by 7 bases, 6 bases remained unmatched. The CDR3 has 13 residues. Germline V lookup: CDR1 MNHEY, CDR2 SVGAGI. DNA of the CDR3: TGTGCCAGCCAGGGGGCGGGCTTCGGGGAGCTGTTTTTT. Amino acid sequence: CASQGAGFGELFF.

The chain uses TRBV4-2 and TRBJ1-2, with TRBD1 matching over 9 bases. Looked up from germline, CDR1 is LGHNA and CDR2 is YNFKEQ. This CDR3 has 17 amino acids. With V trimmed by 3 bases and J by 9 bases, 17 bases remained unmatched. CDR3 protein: CASSQDGATGGLNRYTF. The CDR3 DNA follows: TGTGCCAGCAGCCAGGACGGGGCGACAGGGGGGCTAAATCGCTACACCTTC.

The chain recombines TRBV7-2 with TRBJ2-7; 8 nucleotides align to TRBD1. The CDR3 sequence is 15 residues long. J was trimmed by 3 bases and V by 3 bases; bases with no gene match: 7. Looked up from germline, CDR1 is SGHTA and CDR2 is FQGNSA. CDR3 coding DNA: TGTGCCAGCAGCTTCACAGGGGGAAGTGGCTACGAGCAGTACTTC. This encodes CASSFTGGSGYEQYF.

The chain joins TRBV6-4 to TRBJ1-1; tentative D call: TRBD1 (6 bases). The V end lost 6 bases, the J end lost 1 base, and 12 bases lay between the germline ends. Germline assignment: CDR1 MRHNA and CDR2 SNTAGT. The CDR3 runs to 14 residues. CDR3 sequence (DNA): TGTGCCAGCAGCCAGGGGAGTTGGAACACTGAAGCTTTCTTT. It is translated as CASSQGSWNTEAFF.

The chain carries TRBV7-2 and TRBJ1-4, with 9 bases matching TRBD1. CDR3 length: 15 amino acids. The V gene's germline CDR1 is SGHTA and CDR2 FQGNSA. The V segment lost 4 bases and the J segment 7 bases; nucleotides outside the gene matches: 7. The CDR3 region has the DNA TGTGCCAGCAGCTCTCCGGGACAGGGATTTGAAAAACTGTTTTTT. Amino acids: CASSSPGQGFEKLFF.